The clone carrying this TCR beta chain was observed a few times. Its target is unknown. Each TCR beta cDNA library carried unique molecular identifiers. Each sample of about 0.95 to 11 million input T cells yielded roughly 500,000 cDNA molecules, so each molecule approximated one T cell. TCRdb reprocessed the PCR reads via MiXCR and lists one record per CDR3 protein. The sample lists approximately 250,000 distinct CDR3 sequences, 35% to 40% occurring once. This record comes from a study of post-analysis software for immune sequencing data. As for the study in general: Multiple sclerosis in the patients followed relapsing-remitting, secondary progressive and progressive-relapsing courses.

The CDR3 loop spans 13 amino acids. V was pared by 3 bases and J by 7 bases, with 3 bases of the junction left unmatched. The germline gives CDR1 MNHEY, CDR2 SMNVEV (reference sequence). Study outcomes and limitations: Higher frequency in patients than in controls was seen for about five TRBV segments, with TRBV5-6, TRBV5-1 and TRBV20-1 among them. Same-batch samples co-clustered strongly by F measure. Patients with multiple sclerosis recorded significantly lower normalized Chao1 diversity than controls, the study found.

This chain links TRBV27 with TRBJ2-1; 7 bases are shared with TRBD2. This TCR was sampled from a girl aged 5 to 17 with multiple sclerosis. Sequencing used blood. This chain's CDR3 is CASSFAGVNEQFF. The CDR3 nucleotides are TGTGCCAGCAGTTTTGCGGGAGTGAATGAGCAGTTCTTC.